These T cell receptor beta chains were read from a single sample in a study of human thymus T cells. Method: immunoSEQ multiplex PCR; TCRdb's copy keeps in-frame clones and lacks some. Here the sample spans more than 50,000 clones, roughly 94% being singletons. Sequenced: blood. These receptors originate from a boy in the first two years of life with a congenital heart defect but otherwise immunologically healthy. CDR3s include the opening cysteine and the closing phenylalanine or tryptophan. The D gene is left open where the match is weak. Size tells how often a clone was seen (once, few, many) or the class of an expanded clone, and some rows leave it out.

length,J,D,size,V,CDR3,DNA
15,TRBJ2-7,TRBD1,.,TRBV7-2,CASSLDDRGRYEQYF,TGTGCCAGCAGCTTAGATGACAGGGGGCGGTACGAGCAGTACTTC
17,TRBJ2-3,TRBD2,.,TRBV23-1,CASSQVAGMSSTDTQYF,TGCGCCAGCAGTCAGGTAGCGGGCATGTCTAGCACAGATACGCAGTATTTT
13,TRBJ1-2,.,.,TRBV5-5,CASSLRQNYGYTF,TGTGCCAGCAGCTTGAGACAGAACTATGGCTACACCTTC
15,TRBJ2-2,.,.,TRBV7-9,CASSSDRKNTGELFF,TGTGCCAGCAGCTCAGACCGGAAAAACACCGGGGAGCTGTTTTTT
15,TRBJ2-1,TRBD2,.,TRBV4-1,CASSPSGTPYNEQFF,TGCGCCAGCAGCCCCAGCGGGACTCCCTACAATGAGCAGTTCTTC
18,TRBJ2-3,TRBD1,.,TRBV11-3,CASSSTRTGKYQTDTQYF,TGTGCCAGCAGCTCGACCCGGACAGGGAAGTACCAGACAGATACGCAGTATTTT
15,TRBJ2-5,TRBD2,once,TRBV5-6,CASSLLAGGQETQYF,TGTGCCAGCAGCTTACTAGCGGGGGGCCAAGAGACCCAGTACTTC
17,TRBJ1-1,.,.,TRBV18,CASSPPGGQGGNTEAFF,TGTGCCAGCTCCCCACCCGGGGGGCAAGGTGGAAACACTGAGGCTTTCTTT
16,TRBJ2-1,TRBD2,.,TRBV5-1,CASSLKGGSSYNEQFF,TGCGCCAGCAGCTTGAAGGGCGGGAGCTCCTACAATGAGCAGTTCTTC
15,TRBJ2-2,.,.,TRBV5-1,CASSLAGFRTGELFF,TGCGCCAGCAGCTTGGCTGGGTTTAGAACCGGGGAGCTGTTTTTT
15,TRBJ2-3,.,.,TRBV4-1,CASSQDIRGTDTQYF,TGCGCCAGCAGCCAAGATATCCGGGGTACAGATACGCAGTATTTT
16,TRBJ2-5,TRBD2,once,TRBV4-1,CASSQAAGLAGETQYF,TGCGCCAGCAGCCAAGCTGCGGGACTAGCAGGAGAGACCCAGTACTTC
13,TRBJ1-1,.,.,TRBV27,CASSPLGQYEAFF,TGTGCCAGCAGTCCCCTCGGACAGTATGAAGCTTTCTTT
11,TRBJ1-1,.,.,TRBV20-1,CSAGRVAEAFF,TGCAGTGCTGGTAGGGTGGCTGAAGCTTTCTTT
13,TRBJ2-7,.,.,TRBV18,CASSPDGMYEQYF,TGTGCCAGCTCACCAGACGGAATGTACGAGCAGTACTTC
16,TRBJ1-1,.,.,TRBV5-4,CASSSFTGLVNTEAFF,TGTGCCAGCAGCTCTTTCACAGGGCTCGTGAACACTGAAGCTTTCTTT
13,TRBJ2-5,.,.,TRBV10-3,CASSQNSQETQYF,TGTGCCTCCTCCCAAAACAGCCAAGAGACCCAGTACTTC
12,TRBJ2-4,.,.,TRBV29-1,CSVIVAENIQYF,TGCAGCGTTATTGTGGCAGAAAACATTCAGTACTTC
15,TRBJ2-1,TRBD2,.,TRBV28,CASSFSGSPRNEQFF,TGTGCCAGCAGTTTTAGCGGGAGCCCCCGCAATGAGCAGTTCTTC
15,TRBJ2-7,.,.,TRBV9,CASSVGTESYERQYF,TGTGCCAGCAGCGTAGGGACAGAGTCCTACGAGCGGCAGTACTTC
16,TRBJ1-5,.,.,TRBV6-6,CASLPVGGRDNQPQHF,TGTGCCAGCCTCCCGGTAGGGGGGCGCGACAATCAGCCCCAGCATTTT
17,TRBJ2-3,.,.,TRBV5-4,CASSLAGIAASTDTQYF,TGTGCCAGCAGCTTGGCGGGGATAGCGGCTAGCACAGATACGCAGTATTTT
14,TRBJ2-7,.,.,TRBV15,CATSRAGDRYEQYF,TGTGCCACCAGCAGAGCAGGGGACCGGTACGAGCAGTACTTC
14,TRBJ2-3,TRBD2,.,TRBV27,CASRLAGAGDTQYF,TGTGCCAGCCGTCTAGCGGGAGCTGGAGATACGCAGTATTTT
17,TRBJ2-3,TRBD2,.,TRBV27,CASSLAGLRFTTDTQYF,TGTGCCAGCAGTTTAGCGGGACTAAGATTTACGACGGATACGCAGTATTTT
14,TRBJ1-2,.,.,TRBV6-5,CASSYRGGDYGYTF,TGTGCCAGCAGTTACCGTGGGGGGGACTATGGCTACACCTTC
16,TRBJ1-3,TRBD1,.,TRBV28,CASSNPGQGRGNTIYF,TGTGCCAGCAGTAATCCGGGACAGGGAAGGGGAAACACCATATATTTT
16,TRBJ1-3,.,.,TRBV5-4,CASSLDWGLNGNTIYF,TGTGCCAGCAGCTTGGATTGGGGCTTAAATGGAAACACCATATATTTT
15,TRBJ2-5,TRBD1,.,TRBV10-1,CASSGQGQSTETQYF,TGCGCCAGCAGTGGACAGGGGCAGAGTACGGAGACCCAGTACTTC
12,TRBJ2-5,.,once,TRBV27,CATKTGQETQYF,TGTGCCACAAAGACAGGTCAAGAGACCCAGTACTTC